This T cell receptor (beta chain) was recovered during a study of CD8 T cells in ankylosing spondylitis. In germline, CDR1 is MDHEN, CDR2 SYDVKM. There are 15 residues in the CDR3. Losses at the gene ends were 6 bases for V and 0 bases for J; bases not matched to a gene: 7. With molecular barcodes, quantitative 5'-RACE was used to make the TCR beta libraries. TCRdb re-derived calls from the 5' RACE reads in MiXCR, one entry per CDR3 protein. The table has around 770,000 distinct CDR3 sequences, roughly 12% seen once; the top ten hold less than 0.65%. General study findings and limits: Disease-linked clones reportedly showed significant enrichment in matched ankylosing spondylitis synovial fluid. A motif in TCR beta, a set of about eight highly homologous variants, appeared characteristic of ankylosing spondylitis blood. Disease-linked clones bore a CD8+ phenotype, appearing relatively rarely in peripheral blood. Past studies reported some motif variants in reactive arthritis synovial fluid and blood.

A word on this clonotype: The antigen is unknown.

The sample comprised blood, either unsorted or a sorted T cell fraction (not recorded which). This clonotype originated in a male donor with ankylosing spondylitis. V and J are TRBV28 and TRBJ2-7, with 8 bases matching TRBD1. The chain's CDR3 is CASRSGGVGSYEQYF. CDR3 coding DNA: TGTGCCAGCAGATCAGGGGGCGTAGGCTCCTACGAGCAGTACTTC.